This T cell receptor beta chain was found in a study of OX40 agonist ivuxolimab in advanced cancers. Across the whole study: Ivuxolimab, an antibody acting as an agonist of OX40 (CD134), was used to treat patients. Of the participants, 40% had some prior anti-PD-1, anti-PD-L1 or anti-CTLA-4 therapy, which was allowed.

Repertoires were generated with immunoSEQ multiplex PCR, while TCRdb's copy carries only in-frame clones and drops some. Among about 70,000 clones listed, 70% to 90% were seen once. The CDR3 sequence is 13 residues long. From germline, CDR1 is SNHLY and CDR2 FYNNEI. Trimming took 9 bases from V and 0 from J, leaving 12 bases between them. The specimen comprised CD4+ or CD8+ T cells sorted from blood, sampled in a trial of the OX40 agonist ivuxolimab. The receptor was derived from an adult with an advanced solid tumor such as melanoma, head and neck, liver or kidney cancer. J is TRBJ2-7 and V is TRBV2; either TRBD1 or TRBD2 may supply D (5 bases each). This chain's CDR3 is CASSRGRSYEQYF. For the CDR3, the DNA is TGTGCCAGTAGCCGGGGCCGCTCCTACGAGCAGTACTTC.